The T cell receptor (beta chain) described here comes from a study of blood T cell repertoires in COVID-19. The overall study: The United States, Italy and Spain provided the acute and convalescent COVID-19 samples.

This CDR3 comprises 13 residues. V lost 0 bases, J lost 9 bases, and 11 bases lay in between. In germline, CDR1 is SEHNR, CDR2 FQNEAQ (reference sequence). Original processing methods: Counts of nucleated cells, estimated from reference gene primer amplification, were obtained. The method was immunoSEQ multiplex PCR; TCRdb's version includes in-frame clones alone and lacks a portion of them. V and J calls and clone size are given by that table; D and trimming were obtained from the DNA. Among about 280,000 clones, around 85% were seen once, and the ten largest hold approximately 5.1%. The sample taken for sequencing was peripheral blood. This receptor was taken from a man between 45 and 60 years old with active or convalescent COVID-19. This chain connects TRBV7-9 to TRBJ1-2; D is unresolved. CDR3 sequence reads: CASSLAAGSRYTF. The CDR3 DNA sequence: TGTGCCAGCAGCTTAGCGGCAGGCTCTCGCTACACCTTC.